These 26 T cell receptor beta chains were sequenced from one sample in a study of metastatic and nonmetastatic thyroid tumors. TCRdb reprocessed the PCR reads via MiXCR. Altogether 13,000 or so clones are present, more than 20% being singletons, with the ten largest covering 55% to 75%. Prior to thyroid surgery, none of the patients had received any treatment. Sequencing was done on a sample of blood. The source of these receptors is a male donor with papillary thyroid cancer or a benign thyroid nodule (not recorded which). Some clones in this sample may be carry-over from other donors' samples.

This clone turned up a few times. As DNA, the CDR3 is TGCAGCGGCCCCCGGGGCGGAGATACGCAGTATTTT. Protein: CSGPRGGDTQYF. The rearrangement uses TRBV29-1 and TRBJ2-3; D could derive from TRBD1 or TRBD2 (5 bases each). Germline assignment: CDR1 SQVTM and CDR2 ANQGSEA. The CDR3 is made up of 12 amino acids. Between the trimmed V and J ends, which lost 7 bases and 5 bases, there was a span of 13 bases.

This clone was seen repeatedly, ten times or more. The V call is TRBV6-1, the J call TRBJ2-5; D uncertain. Germline-derived CDR1 and CDR2 are MNHNS and SASEGT. V was cut by 7 bases and J by 4 bases, with 13 bases left in between. CDR3 length: 13 amino acids. The chain's CDR3 is CASMAMVAETQYF. Here the CDR3 DNA reads TGTGCCAGCATGGCAATGGTCGCAGAGACCCAGTACTTC.

The chain couples TRBV27 to TRBJ2-7; possible D gene TRBD1, 6 bases. CDR1 and CDR2 (germline): MNHEY, SMNVEV (reference sequence). Trimming removed 6 bases from V and 1 base from J, with 16 bases in between. CDR3 size: 15 residues. The CDR3 coding sequence is TGTGCCAGCAGGATGGGGGCAGCTAATTCCTACGAGCAGTACTTC. This encodes CASRMGAANSYEQYF.

The V and J genes are TRBV7-2 and TRBJ2-1; TRBD2 aligns across 14 bases. Germline trimming cut 11 bases from V and 9 bases from J; bases unmatched to any gene: 9. This CDR3 is built from 14 residues. Germline CDR1 is SGHTA and CDR2 is FQGNSA. DNA for the CDR3: TGTGCCGGACGACTAGCGGGAGGGGATGGTGAGCAGTTCTTC. Its protein is CAGRLAGGDGEQFF.

Details on this clone: A much larger clone sits a single nucleotide away, making a read error possible. This chain uses TRBV6-2 or TRBV6-3 with TRBJ2-5; possibly TRBD2 for D (7 bases). This CDR3 contains 17 residues. V shed 5 bases and J shed 5 bases, with 24 bases lying between them. The germline V gene encodes CDR1 MNHEY and CDR2 SVGEGT. Here the CDR3 DNA reads TGTGCCAGCAGTGCCGGGGGCGGGAGAAAGGGTACGGAGACCCAGTACTTC. It codes for CASSAGGGRKGTETQYF.

The V and J genes are TRBV12-3 or TRBV12-4 and TRBJ1-5, with 7 nucleotides matching TRBD1. CDR3 length: 12 residues. Losses at the gene ends were 5 bases for V and 8 bases for J; bases not matched to a gene: 3. The CDR3 region is CASSPGTEPQHF. The CDR3 coding sequence is TGTGCCAGCAGTCCCGGGACAGAGCCCCAGCATTTT.

This clone was seen a few times. The chain links TRBV25-1 to TRBJ2-2; 10 bases are a match to TRBD1. J lost 4 bases, V lost 2 bases, and 4 bases had no gene match. Germline CDR1 reads MGHDK; CDR2 reads SYGVNS. This CDR3 region has 16 residues. This CDR3 is CASSERQGALTGELFF. CDR3 in DNA: TGTGCCAGCAGTGAACGACAGGGGGCCCTCACCGGGGAGCTGTTTTTT.

This clone is judged medium-sized (0.01 to 0.1%). The chain has TRBV6-1 and TRBJ2-5; 7 bases are shared with TRBD2. The trim removed 0 bases at V and 5 bases at J, leaving 6 bases unmatched. Germline lookup yields CDR1 MNHNS and CDR2 SASEGT. The CDR3 runs 15 residues. CDR3 DNA sequence: TGTGCCAGCAGTGAAGCGGCGGTGCGGGGGGAGACCCAGTACTTC. As protein: CASSEAAVRGETQYF.

The table lists this clone with a few counts. V gene TRBV9 combines with J gene TRBJ2-5; D is perhaps TRBD2 (5 bases). With 0 bases removed from V and 3 bases from J, the gap between germline ends came to 9 bases. This CDR3 contains 14 residues. Germline V lookup: CDR1 SGDLS, CDR2 YYNGEE. The CDR3 spells CASSVDLREETQYF. In nucleotides, the CDR3 is TGTGCCAGCAGCGTAGATCTGCGGGAAGAGACCCAGTACTTC.

At least ten counts were recorded for this clone. CDR3: CASSFTGQINEKLFF. The CDR3, as DNA: TGTGCCAGCAGTTTTACCGGACAGATTAATGAAAAACTGTTTTTT. The V and J genes are TRBV28 and TRBJ1-4, with D possibly being TRBD1 (6 bases). The germline gives CDR1 MDHEN, CDR2 SYDVKM. V gave up 3 bases and J gave up 4 bases, with 12 bases separating them. CDR3 length: 15 residues.

This clone was detected only a few times. The chain carries TRBV12-3 or TRBV12-4 and TRBJ1-2; 12 bases line up with TRBD1. CDR3 length: 15 amino acids. V dropped 6 bases and J dropped 6; count of bases not matched to a gene: 8. The DNA of the CDR3 is TGTGCCAGCAGGCAAAGGGGACAGGGGGCTGATGGCTACACCTTC. This translates into CASRQRGQGADGYTF.

The table lists this clone with a few counts. V is TRBV6-1 and J is TRBJ2-7; D is perhaps TRBD1 or TRBD2 (6 bases each). The CDR3 extends over 15 amino acids. V was cut by 4 bases and J by 6 bases, with 19 bases left in between. Germline lookup yields CDR1 MNHNS and CDR2 SASEGT. CDR3 sequence: CASSVFGGGSREQYF. The CDR3 bases are TGTGCCAGCAGTGTTTTCGGAGGGGGATCTCGCGAGCAGTACTTC.

This clone was seen repeatedly, ten times or more. CDR3 sequence: CASSLSTGWLFF. Written as DNA, the CDR3 is TGTGCCAGCAGTTTATCAACGGGGTGGCTGTTTTTT. The chain uses TRBV28 and TRBJ1-4; D is undetermined. The CDR3 sequence is 12 residues long. CDR1 is MDHEN and CDR2 is SYDVKM in the germline V gene. The V and J ends lost 1 base and 14 bases respectively, with 11 bases between them.

The chain links TRBV27 to TRBJ2-7; D is uncertain. The CDR3 loop spans 13 amino acids. Trimming removed 0 bases from V and 3 bases from J, with 6 bases in between. In germline, CDR1 is MNHEY, CDR2 SMNVEV (reference sequence). CDR3 protein: CASSLSGNYEQYF. The CDR3 bases are TGTGCCAGCAGTTTATCAGGCAACTACGAGCAGTACTTC.

This chain connects TRBV19 to TRBJ1-6, with TRBD1 matching over 10 bases. From germline, CDR1 is LNHDA and CDR2 SQIVND (reference sequence). The CDR3 loop spans 17 amino acids. V trimming: 5 bases; J trimming: 7 bases; junction bases outside the gene matches: 11. CDR3 in amino acids: CASSPILTGGRNSPLHF. The CDR3, as DNA: TGTGCCAGTAGTCCGATACTGACAGGGGGCCGCAATTCACCCCTCCACTTT.

This clone was seen more than once but under ten times. The rearrangement uses TRBV12-3 or TRBV12-4 and TRBJ2-7, with D possibly being TRBD1 or TRBD2 (5 bases each). This CDR3 region has 15 residues. V shed 1 base and J shed 3 bases, with 13 bases lying between them. CDR3 protein: CASSLGDGNFYEQYF. DNA for the CDR3: TGTGCCAGCAGTTTAGGGGACGGGAATTTCTACGAGCAGTACTTC.

This clone was detected ten times or more. The rearrangement uses TRBV28 and TRBJ2-1; a possible D gene is TRBD2 (6 bases). Germline lookup yields CDR1 MDHEN and CDR2 SYDVKM. Trimming pared 4 bases from V and 10 bases from J, leaving 26 bases between. The CDR3 has 17 residues. The CDR3 nucleotides are TGTGCCAGCAGTTCTCTGGATCCGGGACTGCCGGCGGAAGAGCAGTTCTTC. It translates to CASSSLDPGLPAEEQFF. The full variable domain, rest sourced from reference TRBV28 and TRBJ2-1, is DVKVTQSSRYLVKRTGEKVFLECVQDMDHENMFWYRQDPGLGLRLIYFSYDVKMKEKGDIPEGYSVSREKKERFSLILESASTNQTSMYLCASSSLDPGLPAEEQFFGPGTRLTVL.

The rearrangement joins TRBV7-2 to TRBJ2-2; D call uncertain. The germline V and J ends were trimmed by 0 bases and 5 bases, with 4 bases remaining between them. CDR1 and CDR2 (germline): SGHTA, FQGNSA. The CDR3 runs 13 residues. CDR3 sequence (DNA): TGTGCCAGCAGCTTAGCGTGGACCGGGGAGCTGTTTTTT. Translation: CASSLAWTGELFF. Based on the CDR3 plus reference TRBV7-2 and TRBJ2-2, the full variable domain is GAGVSQSPSNKVTEKGKDVELRCDPISGHTALYWYRQSLGQGLEFLIYFQGNSAPDKSGLPSDRFSAERTGGSVSTLTIQRTQQEDSAVYLCASSLAWTGELFFGEGSRLTVL.

This clone was seen only a few times. The J gene is TRBJ1-1, the V gene TRBV30, with D possibly being TRBD1 (6 bases). The germline gives CDR1 GTSNPN, CDR2 SVGIG (reference sequence). The CDR3 loop spans 14 amino acids. The germline V and J ends were trimmed by 1 base and 6 bases, with 15 bases remaining between them. The CDR3 loop reads CAWSALGGGAEAFF. CDR3 in DNA: TGTGCCTGGAGTGCCTTAGGGGGGGGCGCTGAAGCTTTCTTT.

The J gene is TRBJ1-2, the V gene TRBV12-3 or TRBV12-4, with a tentative D call TRBD1 (5 bases). The length of the CDR3 is 15 residues. Deletions cut 3 bases from V and 1 base from J, with 12 bases between. The CDR3 here is CASSLVRDGNYGYTF. The CDR3, as DNA: TGTGCCAGCAGTTTGGTCCGGGACGGTAACTATGGCTACACCTTC.

This clone came up many times. The gene calls are TRBV7-2 and TRBJ1-2; tentative D call: TRBD1 (6 bases). Per germline, CDR1 SGHTA and CDR2 FQGNSA. The CDR3 consists of 14 residues. With 4 bases removed from V and 6 bases from J, the gap between germline ends came to 15 bases. CDR3 in amino acids: CASSSRGIRDGYTF. The CDR3 DNA sequence: TGTGCCAGCAGCTCCAGGGGTATCCGGGATGGCTACACCTTC.

This clone is labeled as medium-sized. V gene TRBV20-1 combines with J gene TRBJ2-3, with a weak D call TRBD2 (6 bases). Trimming took off 5 bases at V and 6 bases at J, with 18 bases between the two ends. There are 14 residues in the CDR3. Germline CDR1 reads DFQATT; CDR2 reads SNEGSKA (reference sequence). As DNA, the CDR3 is TGCAGTGCTCCCGGGACTTCCTTTAAGGATACGCAGTATTTT. Translating it yields CSAPGTSFKDTQYF.

There are a few counts of this clone. J is TRBJ2-1 and V is TRBV6-4; the D gene is possibly TRBD2 (6 bases). The CDR3 loop spans 15 amino acids. Germline assignment: CDR1 MRHNA and CDR2 SNTAGT. V was trimmed by 0 bases and J by 8 bases, leaving 14 bases between them. The CDR3 nucleotides are TGTGCCAGCAGTGACTCGACGACGGGAGTTGATGAGCAGTTCTTC. This sequence encodes CASSDSTTGVDEQFF.

This CDR3 is CAIRGVPDGGNEQYF. As DNA, the CDR3 is TGTGCCATCCGGGGGGTTCCTGACGGCGGCAACGAGCAGTACTTC. This sequence joins TRBV10-3 and TRBJ2-7; TRBD2 aligns across 7 bases. V dropped 8 bases and J dropped 5; count of bases not matched to a gene: 15. Looked up from germline, CDR1 is ENHRY and CDR2 is SYGVKD. This CDR3 has 15 residues.

The V call is TRBV6-1, the J call TRBJ2-1, with 10 bases matching TRBD2. The V and J ends lost 7 bases and 6 bases, in that order; junction bases with no gene match: 12. The CDR3 has 16 residues. CDR1 is MNHNS and CDR2 is SASEGT in the germline V gene. The CDR3, as DNA: TGTGCCAGCAACCCGGGACTAGCGCTTCAAACCAATGAGCAGTTCTTC. Its protein is CASNPGLALQTNEQFF.

This chain uses TRBV5-1 with TRBJ2-5; the match to TRBD1 covers 7 bases. Germline V gives CDR1 SGHRS, CDR2 YFSETQ. The trim removed 5 bases at V and 4 bases at J, leaving 8 bases unmatched. This CDR3 contains 14 residues. CDR3 nucleotide sequence: TGCGCCAGCAGTAGAGGGGGCGAAACAGAGACCCAGTACTTC. Amino acid sequence: CASSRGGETETQYF.